This T cell receptor (beta chain) was recovered during a study of CD8+ T cells in alopecia areata. The study, taken as a whole, reports: Scalp samples also yield sequences of resident alphabeta T cells from normal skin.

Both peripheral blood and punch biopsies of lesional scalp skin were obtained from patients who had alopecia areata. Following extraction, RNA underwent reverse transcription to cDNA, which served as the sequencing template. Clones were read by immunoSEQ multiplex PCR, and TCRdb kept only the in-frame ones, dropping some. The sample has around 140,000 clones, more than 75% seen once. This CDR3 is built from 17 residues. The ends lost 4 bases at V and 0 bases at J; junction bases unmatched: 10. CDR1 is SGHDN and CDR2 is FVKESK in the germline V gene. Points on this clone: Antigen unknown.

This clonotype originated in a human donor with alopecia areata. The specimen comprised CD8+ T cells sorted from blood, sampled at week 0. The rearrangement uses TRBV14 and TRBJ1-2, with 8 nucleotides matching TRBD1. CDR3 region: CASSRPGQEGPNYGYTF. The CDR3 DNA follows: TGTGCCAGCAGCCGTCCGGGACAGGAAGGACCTAACTATGGCTACACCTTC.